The present T cell receptor (beta chain) was sequenced within a study of blood T cell repertoires in COVID-19. For the study at large: Spain, Italy and the United States supplied samples that represented acute and convalescent COVID-19.

The protocol was immunoSEQ multiplex PCR, while the TCRdb copy is restricted to in-frame clones and leaves out a portion. The sample has 200,000 or so clones; about 85% are singletons. V lost 9 bases and J lost 3, with 8 bases in between. Germline CDR1 reads MRHNA; CDR2 reads SNTAGT. There are 12 residues in the CDR3. This chain links TRBV6-4 with TRBJ2-2, with D hard to call. Sequenced: PBMCs or T cells enriched from blood (not recorded which). The sequence derives from a man younger than 40 who had recovered from COVID-19. The CDR3 region has the DNA TGTGCCAGTAGAAGCTACACCGGGGAGCTGTTTTTT. This gives the protein CASRSYTGELFF.